In this sample, the clone carrying this TCR beta chain turned up a few times. Its antigen is not identified. TCRdb redid the calling of the 5' RACE reads with MiXCR, one entry per CDR3 protein. The table has about 120,000 distinct CDR3 sequences, around a fifth seen once. This record belongs to a study of human T cells and chemical hapten exposure. About the research overall: Small pooled library volume differences chiefly drove per-sample TCR yield variation. General study results and limits: Following DPC sensitization, TCRs present above 1 in 1000 frequency showed no change.

It was unfractionated whole blood from which total RNA was extracted. V was cut by 3 bases and J by 5 bases, with 6 bases left in between. The CDR3 is 12 residues long. Germline CDR1 SEHNR, CDR2 FQNEAQ (reference sequence). The chain has TRBV7-9 and TRBJ2-3, with D unclear. The origin of this receptor is a human donor in good health. The CDR3 DNA follows: TGTGCCAGCAGCTTGAGGATAGATACGCAGTATTTT. Protein sequence: CASSLRIDTQYF.